The 19 T cell receptor beta chains in this list originate from one sample, sequenced in a study of T cells in Graves' hyperthyroidism and ophthalmopathy. Using RNA transcripts as the source, TCR beta CDR3 regions were amplified. When the TCR CDR3 underwent first-round RT-PCR, the HTBI primer set was used. TCRdb fed the multiplex PCR reads into MiXCR, producing one record per CDR3 protein. The top ten clones hold 7% to 8.5% of a sample with under 300,000 distinct CDR3 sequences, more than 10% of them seen once. The source material was blood. The source is a woman aged 25 to 39 with Graves' hyperthyroidism that later progressed to Graves' ophthalmopathy.

The sample holds a few counts of this clonotype. J is TRBJ2-3 and V is TRBV4-3; 10 nucleotides line up with TRBD2. CDR3 length: 17 amino acids. The trim removed 1 base at V and 4 bases at J, leaving 8 bases unmatched. The V gene's germline CDR1 is LGHNA and CDR2 YSLEER. The CDR3 region has the DNA TGCGCCAGCAGCCAAGGAATAGCGGGAGGTGTGGCAGATACGCAGTATTTT. It specifies CASSQGIAGGVADTQYF.

J is TRBJ1-5 and V is TRBV4-2; D is unclear. V was clipped by 1 base and J by 0 bases, with 4 bases between them. Germline values: CDR1 LGHNA, CDR2 YNFKEQ. CDR3 size: 14 residues. CDR3 sequence reads: CASSQGVSNQPQHF. The CDR3 DNA reads TGTGCCAGCAGCCAAGGCGTTAGCAATCAGCCCCAGCATTTT.

This clonotype was seen at least ten times. This chain connects TRBV7-2 to TRBJ1-2, with a tentative D call TRBD1 (5 bases). CDR3 length: 14 amino acids. The germline V gene has CDR1 SGHTA and CDR2 FQGNSA. The germline V and J ends were trimmed by 1 base and 5 bases, with 11 bases remaining between them. The CDR3 protein is CASSLDPGYYGYTF. The CDR3 nucleotides read TGTGCCAGCAGCTTAGATCCAGGGTATTATGGCTACACCTTC.

This clonotype was observed many times. This sequence joins TRBV20-1 and TRBJ2-5; 9 bases agree with TRBD2. This CDR3 is built from 15 residues. After removal of 1 base from V and 2 bases from J, the junction contained 5 bases not matched to a gene. CDR1 and CDR2 (germline): DFQATT, SNEGSKA (reference sequence). As DNA, the CDR3 is TGCAGTGCTAGAGTAGGGCTAGCGGGACAAGAGACCCAGTACTTC. Its translation: CSARVGLAGQETQYF.

The V gene is TRBV24-1, the J gene TRBJ2-1; 14 nucleotides agree with TRBD2. The V gene's germline CDR1 is KGHDR and CDR2 SFDVKD. The CDR3 loop spans 21 amino acids. J gave up 7 bases and V 5 bases, and 21 bases lay outside the gene matches. The DNA of the CDR3 is TGTGCCACCAGTGTCCCTACCGGTTTTGGGACTAGCGGGAGAATAGTAAATGAGCAGTTCTTC. The encoded protein is CATSVPTGFGTSGRIVNEQFF.

This clonotype was counted only a few times. J is TRBJ2-5 and V is TRBV6-2 or TRBV6-3; 9 bases map to TRBD2. The germline CDR1 and CDR2 sequences are MNHEY and SVGEGT. CDR3 size: 14 residues. V lost 7 bases to trimming and J lost 6 bases; unmatched junction nucleotides: 9. CDR3 protein: CASTFSGRTKTQYF. In nucleotides, the CDR3 is TGTGCCAGCACCTTTAGCGGGAGAACCAAGACCCAGTACTTC.

The rearrangement links TRBV9 to TRBJ2-7; D not certain. V dropped 0 bases and J dropped 4 bases, with 8 bases sitting between them. Germline assignment: CDR1 SGDLS and CDR2 YYNGEE. The CDR3 loop spans 13 amino acids. As DNA, the CDR3 is TGTGCCAGCAGCGTAGAGAGCGTATACGAGCAGTACTTC. Amino acid sequence: CASSVESVYEQYF. Full variable domain (outside the CDR3, taken from reference TRBV9 and TRBJ2-7): DSGVTQTPKHLITATGQRVTLRCSPRSGDLSVYWYQQSLDQGLQFLIQYYNGEERAKGNILERFSAQQFPDLHSELNLSSLELGDSALYFCASSVESVYEQYFGPGTRLTVT.

A few counts support this clonotype. The V gene is TRBV7-2, the J gene TRBJ2-2; D tentatively reads TRBD1 or TRBD2 (5 bases each). The V end lost 2 bases, the J end lost 1 base, and 17 bases lay between the germline ends. CDR1 and CDR2 from the germline V gene are SGHTA and FQGNSA. CDR3 length: 18 amino acids. CDR3 region: CASSLLFFGAGNTGELFF. For the CDR3, the DNA is TGTGCCAGCAGCTTATTATTCTTTGGGGCGGGGAACACCGGGGAGCTGTTTTTT.

This clonotype was observed many times. The V and J genes are TRBV27 and TRBJ2-7; 11 bases match TRBD1. V gave up 3 bases and J gave up 4 bases; unmatched junction bases: 5. CDR1 is MNHEY, CDR2 SMNVEV, per germline (reference sequence). The CDR3 totals 15 residues. As DNA, the CDR3 is TGTGCCAGCAGTTTCACCGGACAGGGGGCGTACGAGCAGTACTTC. Amino acids: CASSFTGQGAYEQYF.

This clonotype was observed many times. The gene calls are TRBV6-2 or TRBV6-3 and TRBJ1-1; possibly TRBD1 for D (5 bases). Germline CDR1 reads MNHEY; CDR2 reads SVGEGT. V dropped 7 bases and J dropped 4 bases, with 19 bases sitting between them. The CDR3 is 15 residues long. DNA for the CDR3: TGTGCCAGCACTCTCTCAACAGGAGCTGGCACTGAAGCTTTCTTT. This sequence encodes CASTLSTGAGTEAFF.

V usage is TRBV5-5 and J usage is TRBJ2-2; D assignment may be TRBD1 or TRBD2 (5 bases each). The length of the CDR3 is 12 residues. V was trimmed by 4 bases and J by 14 bases, leaving 15 bases between them. In germline, CDR1 is SGHKS, CDR2 YYEKEE (reference sequence). The CDR3 nucleotides read TGTGCCAGCAGCCCAGTGTCGGGGCGACTGTTTTTT. Translated, it gives CASSPVSGRLFF.

For this clonotype: Since a much larger clone is just one base distant, this may be a read error. The J gene is TRBJ2-1, the V gene TRBV27; D ambiguous. The CDR3 is made up of 15 amino acids. Per germline, CDR1 MNHEY and CDR2 SMNVEV (reference sequence). The DNA for the CDR3 is TGTCCCACCTCCTCAGAAGACCGGATTTACTCTGAGCAGTTCTTC. Its protein is CPTSSEDRIYSEQFF.

Comment on this clonotype: One end of the junction does not line up with germline, which may come from a read error. The V and J genes are TRBV27 and TRBJ2-1; D unresolved. From germline, CDR1 is MNHEY and CDR2 SMNVEV (reference sequence). The CDR3 is made up of 11 amino acids. The CDR3 reads CVSSLGNEQFF. CDR3 in DNA: TGTGTCAGCAGTTTAGGGAATGAGCAGTTCTTC.

This clonotype was found many times. This CDR3 reads CASSPTGKETQYF. CDR3 nucleotides: TGTGCCAGCAGCCCGACAGGGAAGGAGACCCAGTACTTC. V is TRBV7-8 and J is TRBJ2-5; 7 bases match TRBD1. CDR3 length: 13 amino acids. With 5 bases clipped from V and 5 bases from J, the junction kept 5 bases outside the gene matches. Germline-derived CDR1 and CDR2 are SGHVS and FQNEAQ.

At least ten counts were recorded for this clonotype. The chain is built from TRBV28 and TRBJ2-1; 11 nucleotides agree with TRBD2. This CDR3 contains 15 residues. The trim removed 5 bases at V and 3 bases at J, leaving 3 bases unmatched. Germline values: CDR1 MDHEN, CDR2 SYDVKM. In nucleotides, the CDR3 is TGTGCCAGCAGTGGCGGGACTAGCGGCTACAATGAGCAGTTCTTC. It yields the protein CASSGGTSGYNEQFF.

This clonotype was counted at least ten times. The chain joins TRBV28 to TRBJ2-5; D may be TRBD1 or TRBD2 (6 bases each). The V and J ends lost 3 bases and 4 bases respectively, with 12 bases between them. This CDR3 comprises 14 residues. Looked up from germline, CDR1 is MDHEN and CDR2 is SYDVKM. The CDR3 coding sequence is TGTGCCAGCAGTTTGGGGGGCCTCGGAGAGACCCAGTACTTC. This encodes CASSLGGLGETQYF.

At least ten counts were recorded for this clonotype. The V and J genes are TRBV7-3 and TRBJ1-4; TRBD1 might be the D (5 bases). Germline-derived CDR1 and CDR2 are SGHTA and FQGTGA. The ends were cut back, 4 bases at V and 8 bases at J, with 11 bases in the middle. This CDR3 region has 13 residues. The CDR3 loop reads CASSYLEGEKLFF. CDR3 DNA sequence: TGTGCCAGCAGCTACCTAGAGGGGGAAAAACTGTTTTTT. The variable domain in full, with the rest retrieved from reference TRBV7-3 and TRBJ1-4, is GAGVSQTPSNKVTEKGKYVELRCDPISGHTALYWYRQSLGQGPEFLIYFQGTGAADDSGLPNDRFFAVRPEGSVSTLKIQRTERGDSAVYLCASSYLEGEKLFFGSGTQLSVL.

This clonotype was seen only a few times. The rearrangement joins TRBV6-2 or TRBV6-3 to TRBJ2-1; D may match TRBD1 or TRBD2 (5 bases each). The CDR3 runs to 15 residues. V was cut by 0 bases and J by 2 bases, with 8 bases left in between. The germline gives CDR1 MNHEY, CDR2 SVGEGT. The CDR3 DNA is TGTGCCAGCAGTTACTCCGGGACCACCTACAATGAGCAGTTCTTC. It encodes CASSYSGTTYNEQFF.

This clonotype was seen repeatedly, ten times or more. The CDR3 protein is CASNRGDVDTGELFF. The CDR3 nucleotides read TGTGCCAGCAACAGGGGGGATGTAGACACCGGGGAGCTGTTTTTT. The genes are TRBV6-1 and TRBJ2-2, with TRBD1 identical over 8 bases. The CDR3 runs 15 residues. V shed 7 bases, J shed 3 bases, and the junction held 7 bases outside the gene matches. CDR1 and CDR2 from the germline V gene are MNHNS and SASEGT.